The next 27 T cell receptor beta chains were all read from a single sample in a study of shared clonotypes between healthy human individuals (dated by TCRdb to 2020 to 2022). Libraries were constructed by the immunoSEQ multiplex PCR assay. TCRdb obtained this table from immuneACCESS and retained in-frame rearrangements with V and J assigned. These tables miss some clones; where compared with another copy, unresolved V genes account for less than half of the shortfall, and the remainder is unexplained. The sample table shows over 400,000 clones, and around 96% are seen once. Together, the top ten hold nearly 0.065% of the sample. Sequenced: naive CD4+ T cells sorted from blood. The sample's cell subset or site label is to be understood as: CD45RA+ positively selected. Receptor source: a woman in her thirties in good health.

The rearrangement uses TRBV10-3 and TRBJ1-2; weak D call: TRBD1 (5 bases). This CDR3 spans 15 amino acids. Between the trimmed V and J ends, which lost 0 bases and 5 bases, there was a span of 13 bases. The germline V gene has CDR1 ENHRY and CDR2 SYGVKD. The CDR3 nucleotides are TGTGCCATCAGTGAGTCGACGGGGCGCGGGTATGGCTACACCTTC. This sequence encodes CAISESTGRGYGYTF.

CDR3 sequence: CASSFPIAGEVDEQYF. Here the CDR3 DNA reads TGCGCCAGCAGCTTCCCAATAGCGGGAGAAGTCGACGAGCAGTACTTC. V usage is TRBV5-1 and J usage is TRBJ2-7; TRBD2 agrees at 9 bases. Germline assignment: CDR1 SGHRS and CDR2 YFSETQ. V lost 2 bases, J lost 5 bases, and 11 bases stayed unmatched. The CDR3 is 16 residues long.

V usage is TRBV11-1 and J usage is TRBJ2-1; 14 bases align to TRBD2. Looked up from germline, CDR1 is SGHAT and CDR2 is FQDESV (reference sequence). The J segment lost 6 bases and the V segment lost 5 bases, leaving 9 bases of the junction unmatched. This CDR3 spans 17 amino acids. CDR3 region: CASSIGTSGSSVNEQFF. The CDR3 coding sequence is TGTGCCAGCAGCATTGGGACTAGCGGGAGTAGTGTCAATGAGCAGTTCTTC.

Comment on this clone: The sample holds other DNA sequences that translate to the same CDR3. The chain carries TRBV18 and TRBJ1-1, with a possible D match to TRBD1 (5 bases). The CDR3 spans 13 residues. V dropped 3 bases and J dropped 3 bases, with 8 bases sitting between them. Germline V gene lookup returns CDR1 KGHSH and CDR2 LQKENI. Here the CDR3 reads CASSPQGYTEAFF. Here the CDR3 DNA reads TGTGCCAGCTCACCCCAGGGTTACACTGAAGCTTTCTTT.

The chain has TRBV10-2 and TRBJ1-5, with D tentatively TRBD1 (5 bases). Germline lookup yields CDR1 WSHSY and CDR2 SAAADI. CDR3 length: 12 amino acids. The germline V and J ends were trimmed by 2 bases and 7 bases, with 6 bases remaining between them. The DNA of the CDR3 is TGCGCCAGCAGTGAGCGGGGGCAGCCCCAGCATTTT. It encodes CASSERGQPQHF.

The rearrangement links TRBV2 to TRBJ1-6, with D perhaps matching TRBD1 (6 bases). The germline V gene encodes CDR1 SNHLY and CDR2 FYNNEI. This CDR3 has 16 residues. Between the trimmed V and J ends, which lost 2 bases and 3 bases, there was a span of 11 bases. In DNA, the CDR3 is TGTGCCAGCAGTGAACCGACAGGCAGCTATAATTCACCCCTCCACTTT. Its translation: CASSEPTGSYNSPLHF.

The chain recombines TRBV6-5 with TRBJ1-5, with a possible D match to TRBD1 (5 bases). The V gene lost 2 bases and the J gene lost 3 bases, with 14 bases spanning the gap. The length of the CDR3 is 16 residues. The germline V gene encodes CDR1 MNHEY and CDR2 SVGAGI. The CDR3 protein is CASSYQVGGSNQPQHF. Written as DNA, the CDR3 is TGTGCCAGCAGTTACCAGGTGGGGGGGTCCAATCAGCCCCAGCATTTT.

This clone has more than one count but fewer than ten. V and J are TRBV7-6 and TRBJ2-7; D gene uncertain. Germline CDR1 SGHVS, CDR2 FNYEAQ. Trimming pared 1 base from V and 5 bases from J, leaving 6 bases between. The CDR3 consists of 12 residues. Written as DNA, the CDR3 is TGTGCCAGCAGCTTAGGCCTTAACGAGCAGTACTTC. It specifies CASSLGLNEQYF.

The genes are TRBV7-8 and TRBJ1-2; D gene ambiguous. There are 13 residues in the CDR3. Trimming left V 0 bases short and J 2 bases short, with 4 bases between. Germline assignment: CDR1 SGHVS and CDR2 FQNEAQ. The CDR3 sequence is CASSLAENYGYTF. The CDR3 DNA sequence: TGTGCCAGCAGCTTAGCCGAGAACTATGGCTACACCTTC.

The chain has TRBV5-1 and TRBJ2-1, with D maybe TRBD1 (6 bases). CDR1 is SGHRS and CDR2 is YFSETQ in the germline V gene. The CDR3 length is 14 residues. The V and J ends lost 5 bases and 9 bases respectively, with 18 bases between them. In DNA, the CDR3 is TGCGCCAGCAGGGGGCCAGGGGCGTCGGGTGAGCAGTTCTTC. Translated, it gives CASRGPGASGEQFF.

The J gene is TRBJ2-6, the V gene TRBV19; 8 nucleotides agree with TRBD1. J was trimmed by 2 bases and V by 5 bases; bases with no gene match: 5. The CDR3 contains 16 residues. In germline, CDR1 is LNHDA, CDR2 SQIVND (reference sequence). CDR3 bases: TGTGCCAGTAGTTCGCAGGGGGCGCCTGGGGCCAACGTCCTGACTTTC. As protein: CASSSQGAPGANVLTF.

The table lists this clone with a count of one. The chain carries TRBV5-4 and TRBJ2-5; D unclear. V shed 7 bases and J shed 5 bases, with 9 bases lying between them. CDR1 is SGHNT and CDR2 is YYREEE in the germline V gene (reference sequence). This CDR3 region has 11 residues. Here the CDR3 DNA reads TGTGCCAGCCGTGAGAGGGAGACCCAGTACTTC. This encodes CASRERETQYF.

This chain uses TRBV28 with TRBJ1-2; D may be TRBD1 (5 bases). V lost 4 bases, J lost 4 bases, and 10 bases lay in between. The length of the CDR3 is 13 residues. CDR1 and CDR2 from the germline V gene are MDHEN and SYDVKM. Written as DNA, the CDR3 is TGTGCCAGCAGTTCAACAGGCCCCTATGGCTACACCTTC. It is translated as CASSSTGPYGYTF.

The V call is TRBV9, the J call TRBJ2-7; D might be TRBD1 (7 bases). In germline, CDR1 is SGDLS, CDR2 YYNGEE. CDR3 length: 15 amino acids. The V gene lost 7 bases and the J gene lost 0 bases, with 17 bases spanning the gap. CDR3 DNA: TGTGCCAGCTCCCGCCAGGGGGAGGTCTCCTACGAGCAGTACTTC. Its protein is CASSRQGEVSYEQYF.

CDR3 nucleotides: TGTGCCAGTGAGGAGGGAATATATCAGCCCCAGCATTTT. This sequence encodes CASEEGIYQPQHF. The chain couples TRBV19 to TRBJ1-5; D is uncertain. Germline CDR1 LNHDA, CDR2 SQIVND (reference sequence). CDR3 length equals 13 residues. Trimming left V 8 bases short and J 5 bases short, with 13 bases between. Based on the CDR3 plus reference TRBV19 and TRBJ1-5, the full variable domain is DGGITQSPKYLFRKEGQNVTLSCEQNLNHDAMYWYRQDPGQGLRLIYYSQIVNDFQKGDIAEGYSVSREKKESFPLTVTSAQKNPTAFYLCASEEGIYQPQHFGDGTRLSIL.

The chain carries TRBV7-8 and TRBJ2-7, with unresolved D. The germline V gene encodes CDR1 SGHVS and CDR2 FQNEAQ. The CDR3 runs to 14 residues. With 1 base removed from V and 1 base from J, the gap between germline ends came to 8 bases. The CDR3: CASSLGRRSYEQYF. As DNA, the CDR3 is TGTGCCAGCAGCTTAGGGCGGCGATCCTACGAGCAGTACTTC.

The CDR3 DNA reads as TGTGCCAGCAGCTCCAAGGCAACAGGGGCCGTCCGGGCTGAAGCTTTCTTT. Translated, it gives CASSSKATGAVRAEAFF. This sequence joins TRBV27 and TRBJ1-1; 7 bases map to TRBD1. The V gene end was trimmed by 6 bases and the J gene end by 6 bases; junction bases not matched to a gene: 19. This CDR3 is built from 17 residues. Germline assignment: CDR1 MNHEY and CDR2 SMNVEV (reference sequence).

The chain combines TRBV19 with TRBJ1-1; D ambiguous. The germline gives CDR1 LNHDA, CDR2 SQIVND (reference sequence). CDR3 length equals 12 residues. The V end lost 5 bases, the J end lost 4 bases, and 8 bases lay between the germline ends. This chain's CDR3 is CASSWTGTEAFF. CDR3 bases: TGTGCCAGTAGTTGGACGGGCACTGAAGCTTTCTTT. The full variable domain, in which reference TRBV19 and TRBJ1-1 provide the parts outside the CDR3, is DGGITQSPKYLFRKEGQNVTLSCEQNLNHDAMYWYRQDPGQGLRLIYYSQIVNDFQKGDIAEGYSVSREKKESFPLTVTSAQKNPTAFYLCASSWTGTEAFFGQGTRLTVV.

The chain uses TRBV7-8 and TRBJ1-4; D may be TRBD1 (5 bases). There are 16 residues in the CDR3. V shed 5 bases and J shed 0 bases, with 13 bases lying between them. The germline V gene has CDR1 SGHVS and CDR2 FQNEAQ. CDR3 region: CASSLGHRTTNEKLFF. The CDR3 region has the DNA TGTGCCAGCAGCCTCGGACACAGAACAACTAATGAAAAACTGTTTTTT.

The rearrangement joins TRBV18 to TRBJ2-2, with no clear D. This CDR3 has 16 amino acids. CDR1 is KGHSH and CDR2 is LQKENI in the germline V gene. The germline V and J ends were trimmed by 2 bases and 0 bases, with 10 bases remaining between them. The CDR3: CASSPTADPNTGELFF. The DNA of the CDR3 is TGTGCCAGCTCACCAACGGCAGACCCGAACACCGGGGAGCTGTTTTTT.

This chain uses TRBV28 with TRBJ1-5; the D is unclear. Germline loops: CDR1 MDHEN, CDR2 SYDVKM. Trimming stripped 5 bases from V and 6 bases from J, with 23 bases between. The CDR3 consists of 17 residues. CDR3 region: CASSPRLLGGLSQPQHF. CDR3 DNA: TGTGCCAGCAGTCCCCGCTTGCTGGGTGGCCTAAGTCAGCCCCAGCATTTT.

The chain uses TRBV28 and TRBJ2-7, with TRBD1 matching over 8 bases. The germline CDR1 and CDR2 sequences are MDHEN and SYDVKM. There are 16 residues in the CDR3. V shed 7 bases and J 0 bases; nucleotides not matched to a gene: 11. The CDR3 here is CASIQSGTGVSYEQYF. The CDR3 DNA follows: TGTGCCAGCATCCAATCTGGGACAGGCGTCTCCTACGAGCAGTACTTC. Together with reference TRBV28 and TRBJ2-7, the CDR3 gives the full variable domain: DVKVTQSSRYLVKRTGEKVFLECVQDMDHENMFWYRQDPGLGLRLIYFSYDVKMKEKGDIPEGYSVSREKKERFSLILESASTNQTSMYLCASIQSGTGVSYEQYFGPGTRLTVT.

The CDR3 loop is CSAYHEQYF. In DNA, the CDR3 is TGCAGTGCTTACCACGAGCAGTACTTC. The J gene is TRBJ2-5, the V gene TRBV20-1; D remains unclear. The J call may be mistaken, given a closer DNA end match to TRBJ2-7. This CDR3 spans 9 amino acids. Germline CDR1 and CDR2: DFQATT and SNEGSKA (reference sequence).

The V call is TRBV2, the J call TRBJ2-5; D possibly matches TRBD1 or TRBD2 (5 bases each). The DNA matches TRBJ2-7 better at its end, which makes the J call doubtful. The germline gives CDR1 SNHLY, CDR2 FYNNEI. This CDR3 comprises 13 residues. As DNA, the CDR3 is TGTGCCAGCAGTCAACAGGACTCGCTCGAGCAGTACTTC. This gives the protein CASSQQDSLEQYF.

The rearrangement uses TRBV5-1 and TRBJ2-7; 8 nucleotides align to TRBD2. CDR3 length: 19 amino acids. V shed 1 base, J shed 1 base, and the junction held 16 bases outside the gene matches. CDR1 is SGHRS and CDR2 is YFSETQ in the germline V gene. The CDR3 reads CASSLLGLAGTGRSYEQYF. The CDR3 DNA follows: TGCGCCAGCAGCTTGTTAGGCCTAGCGGGTACCGGTCGATCCTACGAGCAGTACTTC.

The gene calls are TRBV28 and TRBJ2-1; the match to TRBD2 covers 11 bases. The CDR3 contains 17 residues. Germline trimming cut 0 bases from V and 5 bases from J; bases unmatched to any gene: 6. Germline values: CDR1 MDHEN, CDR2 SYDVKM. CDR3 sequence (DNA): TGTGCCAGCAGTTTATGGCTGGGACTAGCGGTACACAATGAGCAGTTCTTC. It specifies CASSLWLGLAVHNEQFF. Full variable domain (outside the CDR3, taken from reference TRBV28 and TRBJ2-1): DVKVTQSSRYLVKRTGEKVFLECVQDMDHENMFWYRQDPGLGLRLIYFSYDVKMKEKGDIPEGYSVSREKKERFSLILESASTNQTSMYLCASSLWLGLAVHNEQFFGPGTRLTVL.

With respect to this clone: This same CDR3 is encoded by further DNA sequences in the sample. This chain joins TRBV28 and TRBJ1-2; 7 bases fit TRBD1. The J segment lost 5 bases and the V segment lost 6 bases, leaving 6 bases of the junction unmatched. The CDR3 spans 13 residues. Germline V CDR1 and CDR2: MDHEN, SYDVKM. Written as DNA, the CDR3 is TGTGCCAGCAGCCCGACAGGGAGATATGGCTACACCTTC. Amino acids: CASSPTGRYGYTF.